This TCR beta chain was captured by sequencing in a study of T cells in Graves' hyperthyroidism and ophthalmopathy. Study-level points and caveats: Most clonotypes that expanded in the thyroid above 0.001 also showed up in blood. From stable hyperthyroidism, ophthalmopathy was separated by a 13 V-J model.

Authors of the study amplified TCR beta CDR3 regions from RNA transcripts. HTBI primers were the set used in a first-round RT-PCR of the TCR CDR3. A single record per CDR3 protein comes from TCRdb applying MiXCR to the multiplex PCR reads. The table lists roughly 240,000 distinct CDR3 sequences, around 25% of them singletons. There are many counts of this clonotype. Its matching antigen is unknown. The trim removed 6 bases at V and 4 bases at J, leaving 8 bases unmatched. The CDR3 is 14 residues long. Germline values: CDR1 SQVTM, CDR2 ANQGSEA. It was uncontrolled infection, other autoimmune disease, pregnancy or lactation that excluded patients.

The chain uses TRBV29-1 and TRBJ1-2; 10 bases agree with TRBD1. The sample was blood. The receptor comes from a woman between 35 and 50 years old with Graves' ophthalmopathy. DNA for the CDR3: TGCAGCGTAGACCGGGGACAGGGGACCTATGGCTACACCTTC. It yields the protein CSVDRGQGTYGYTF.